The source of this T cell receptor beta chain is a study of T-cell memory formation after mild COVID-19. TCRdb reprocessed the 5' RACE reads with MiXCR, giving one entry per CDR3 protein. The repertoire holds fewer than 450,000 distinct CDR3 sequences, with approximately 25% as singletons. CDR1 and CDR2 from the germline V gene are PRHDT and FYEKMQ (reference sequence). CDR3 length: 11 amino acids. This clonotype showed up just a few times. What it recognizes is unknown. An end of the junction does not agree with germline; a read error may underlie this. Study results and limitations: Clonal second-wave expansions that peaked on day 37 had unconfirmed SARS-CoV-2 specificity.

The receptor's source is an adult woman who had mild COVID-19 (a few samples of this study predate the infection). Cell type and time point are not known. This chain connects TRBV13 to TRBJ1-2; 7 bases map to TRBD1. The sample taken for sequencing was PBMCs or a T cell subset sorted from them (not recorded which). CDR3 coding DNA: TGTGCCAGCAGTCGCTACGACAGGGTCTCCTTC. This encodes CASSRYDRVSF.